The 20 T cell receptor beta chains given below trace back to one sample, sequenced in a study of identical twins. TCRdb itself ran the 5' RACE reads through MiXCR, one entry per CDR3 protein. The sample holds hundreds of thousands of distinct CDR3 sequences, 8.6% seen once. The same data also contributed to another study, on yellow fever vaccine responses in identical twins.

What was sequenced was PBMCs. These receptors came from a woman aged 18-29 years in good health.

This clonotype has more than one count but fewer than ten. The chain recombines TRBV2 with TRBJ2-1, with D unresolved. This CDR3 has 14 residues. Germline CDR1 reads SNHLY; CDR2 reads FYNNEI. Deletions cut 8 bases from V and 6 bases from J, with 17 bases between. The CDR3 is CASLEYLTVNEQFF. CDR3 bases: TGTGCCAGCTTAGAGTATCTTACGGTCAATGAGCAGTTCTTC.

The chain uses TRBV28 and TRBJ2-1, with 8 bases aligning to TRBD2. Germline values: CDR1 MDHEN, CDR2 SYDVKM. V dropped 5 bases and J dropped 4; count of bases not matched to a gene: 7. The CDR3 length is 15 residues. For the CDR3, the DNA is TGTGCCAGCAGTGGGAGCGGGAGCGAGTACAATGAGCAGTTCTTC. Encoded protein: CASSGSGSEYNEQFF. The full variable domain, with the rest looked up from reference TRBV28 and TRBJ2-1, is DVKVTQSSRYLVKRTGEKVFLECVQDMDHENMFWYRQDPGLGLRLIYFSYDVKMKEKGDIPEGYSVSREKKERFSLILESASTNQTSMYLCASSGSGSEYNEQFFGPGTRLTVL.

This clonotype was seen ten or more times. The V gene is TRBV12-3 or TRBV12-4, the J gene TRBJ2-4, with D unresolved. Between the trimmed V and J ends, which lost 6 bases and 0 bases, there was a span of 15 bases. The CDR3 totals 16 residues. The CDR3 region is CASSRRRDLAKNIQYF. The CDR3 DNA reads TGTGCCAGCAGCCGGCGTAGGGATCTAGCCAAAAACATTCAGTACTTC.

This clonotype appeared many times. J is TRBJ2-1 and V is TRBV12-3 or TRBV12-4; 8 bases line up with TRBD2. This CDR3 spans 16 amino acids. V shed 5 bases, J shed 3 bases, and the junction held 9 bases outside the gene matches. The CDR3 loop reads CASSTPAGVHYNEQFF. The CDR3, as DNA: TGTGCCAGCAGTACCCCAGCGGGAGTTCACTACAATGAGCAGTTCTTC.

The rearrangement joins TRBV3-1 to TRBJ2-4; perhaps D is TRBD1 or TRBD2 (5 bases each). Germline CDR1 reads LGHDT; CDR2 reads YNNKEL (reference sequence). The germline V and J ends were trimmed by 0 bases and 9 bases, with 12 bases remaining between them. The CDR3 covers 14 residues. The CDR3 is CASSQEGNGGIQYF. CDR3 bases: TGTGCCAGCAGCCAAGAGGGCAATGGGGGCATTCAGTACTTC.

This clonotype occurred a few times. The J gene is TRBJ2-1, the V gene TRBV6-2 or TRBV6-3, with D perhaps being TRBD1 or TRBD2 (5 bases each). This CDR3 comprises 15 residues. The germline V gene encodes CDR1 MNHEY and CDR2 SVGEGT. V dropped 7 bases and J dropped 4 bases, with 17 bases sitting between them. CDR3 bases: TGTGCCAGCAAAGTCTACCGGGACCCATACAATGAGCAGTTCTTC. It encodes CASKVYRDPYNEQFF.

The CDR3 here is CATAGKPYEQYF. In nucleotides, the CDR3 is TGTGCCACTGCAGGGAAACCCTACGAGCAGTACTTC. V and J are TRBV2 and TRBJ2-7; tentative D call: TRBD1 (5 bases). V lost 10 bases to trimming and J lost 2 bases, with 12 bases between them. In germline, CDR1 is SNHLY, CDR2 FYNNEI. The CDR3 is made up of 12 amino acids.

This clonotype was recorded a few times. The chain combines TRBV20-1 with TRBJ2-1, with no clear D. Germline CDR1 DFQATT, CDR2 SNEGSKA (reference sequence). CDR3 length: 17 amino acids. Trimming removed 0 bases from V and 6 bases from J, with 21 bases in between. CDR3 DNA sequence: TGCAGTGCTAGAGATATCGTGGCGGTGGGCCGAAGCAATGAGCAGTTCTTC. Translation gives CSARDIVAVGRSNEQFF.

This clonotype was counted only a few times. The chain links TRBV11-1 to TRBJ2-7; 10 bases map to TRBD2. Trimming removed 6 bases from V and 2 bases from J; junction bases left unmatched: 4. The CDR3 extends over 14 amino acids. The germline V gene has CDR1 SGHAT and CDR2 FQDESV (reference sequence). The CDR3 DNA sequence: TGTGCCAGCAGACCCCTAGCGGGAGCCTACGAGCAGTACTTC. Translating it yields CASRPLAGAYEQYF.

Many counts were recorded for this clonotype. This chain connects TRBV6-1 to TRBJ1-3; unclear D gene. The germline gives CDR1 MNHNS, CDR2 SASEGT. V lost 5 bases to trimming and J lost 0 bases, with 5 bases between them. This CDR3 region has 13 residues. This CDR3 is CASSRNSGNTIYF. For the CDR3, the DNA is TGTGCCAGCAGTCGGAACTCTGGAAACACCATATATTTT.

This clonotype was observed a handful of times. This chain joins TRBV6-5 and TRBJ2-7; a weak D match, TRBD2 (5 bases). Germline-derived CDR1 and CDR2 are MNHEY and SVGAGI. The CDR3 spans 15 residues. Trimming removed 0 bases at V and 0 bases at J, with 9 bases between. The DNA of the CDR3 is TGTGCCAGCAGTTACTCGGTCGGGAACTCCTACGAGCAGTACTTC. Protein sequence: CASSYSVGNSYEQYF.

The table lists this clonotype with many counts. The V gene is TRBV18, the J gene TRBJ2-7; D perhaps matches TRBD2 (6 bases). Germline assignment: CDR1 KGHSH and CDR2 LQKENI. Trimming shortened V by 1 base and J by 0 bases, and 16 bases separated the two germline ends. CDR3 length: 17 residues. CDR3 residues: CASSPRGLAFTSYEQYF. CDR3 DNA: TGTGCCAGCTCACCACGGGGCCTAGCGTTCACCTCCTACGAGCAGTACTTC.

This rearrangement joins TRBV2 to TRBJ1-2; 7 bases are a match to TRBD1. Germline values: CDR1 SNHLY, CDR2 FYNNEI. This CDR3 region has 14 residues. V lost 6 bases and J lost 5; bases outside the gene matches: 9. The chain's CDR3 is CASRTTGVNYGYTF. CDR3 coding DNA: TGTGCCAGCAGGACCACAGGGGTGAATTATGGCTACACCTTC.

This clonotype was seen many times. The V call is TRBV7-2, the J call TRBJ2-7; D remains unclear. This CDR3 spans 12 amino acids. Germline CDR1 and CDR2: SGHTA and FQGNSA. Trimming stripped 1 base from V and 6 bases from J, with 7 bases between. The CDR3: CASSLVGLEQYF. The CDR3 bases are TGTGCCAGCAGCTTAGTTGGCCTCGAGCAGTACTTC.

This clonotype was recorded many times. This chain links TRBV7-3 with TRBJ2-3, with 7 bases lining up with TRBD2. There are 15 residues in the CDR3. Trimming removed 5 bases from V and 0 bases from J; junction bases left unmatched: 5. Germline V gives CDR1 SGHTA, CDR2 FQGTGA. The DNA of the CDR3 is TGTGCCAGCAGCCTGGGACTATCAAGCACAGATACGCAGTATTTT. The encoded protein is CASSLGLSSTDTQYF.

The rearrangement uses TRBV20-1 and TRBJ2-7; possibly TRBD1 for D (6 bases). The germline gives CDR1 DFQATT, CDR2 SNEGSKA (reference sequence). Trimming removed 1 base from V and 2 bases from J, with 18 bases in between. This CDR3 comprises 16 residues. CDR3 amino acids: CSARVGGLGATYEQYF. The CDR3 coding sequence is TGCAGTGCTAGAGTTGGTGGGCTGGGGGCGACCTACGAGCAGTACTTC.

This clonotype has just a few counts. V is TRBV12-3 or TRBV12-4 and J is TRBJ2-1, with D possibly matching TRBD1 (6 bases). This CDR3 is 16 amino acids long. V dropped 7 bases and J dropped 3 bases, with 19 bases sitting between them. The CDR3 loop is CASTLILGAYYNEQFF. The CDR3, as DNA: TGTGCCAGCACCCTAATCCTGGGGGCCTACTACAATGAGCAGTTCTTC.

This clonotype was seen only a few times. The rearrangement uses TRBV7-2 and TRBJ2-7, with 8 bases matching TRBD1. The CDR3 runs to 15 residues. Per germline, CDR1 SGHTA and CDR2 FQGNSA. The junction had 6 bases not matched to a gene; V was cut back by 1 base and J by 4 bases. CDR3 DNA: TGTGCCAGCAGCTTAGAAAGTCAGGGGGCATACGAGCAGTACTTC. Residues: CASSLESQGAYEQYF.

In its sample, this clonotype was seen a few times. The chain is built from TRBV20-1 and TRBJ2-7; no clear D gene. Germline CDR1 and CDR2: DFQATT and SNEGSKA (reference sequence). CDR3 length equals 13 residues. V was shortened by 0 bases and J by 0 bases, with 6 bases between the two germline ends. The DNA of the CDR3 is TGCAGTGCTAGAGAACAGTTCTCCTACGAGCAGTACTTC. This encodes CSAREQFSYEQYF.

This clonotype has a handful of counts. This chain uses TRBV7-9 with TRBJ2-1; 9 bases are shared with TRBD2. Per germline, CDR1 SEHNR and CDR2 FQNEAQ (reference sequence). The CDR3 consists of 15 residues. The V gene end was trimmed by 3 bases and the J gene end by 4 bases; junction bases not matched to a gene: 4. CDR3 sequence (DNA): TGTGCCAGCAGCTTCCCTAGCGGGGATTACAATGAGCAGTTCTTC. The encoded protein is CASSFPSGDYNEQFF.